Sequencing of this TCR beta chain was carried out in a study of T cell responses to AZD1222 COVID-19 vaccine. Germline V gene data show CDR1 as LGHDT and CDR2 as YNNKEL (reference sequence). The CDR3 contains 14 residues. V shed 1 base, J shed 6 bases, and the junction held 4 bases outside the gene matches. Assay used: immunoSEQ multiplex PCR; TCRdb lists only in-frame clones, some missing. The sample holds a few hundred thousand clones, approximately 95% seen once. The sequencing here drew on peripheral blood, taken on day 0 of AZD1222 vaccination. The TCR was taken from an adult in good health. The J gene is TRBJ2-3, the V gene TRBV3-1 (or the pseudogene TRBV3-2), with 7 nucleotides matching TRBD1. In DNA form, the CDR3 reads TGTGCCAGCAGCCAAGCCCAGGGGGTCGATACGCAGTATTTT. Protein sequence: CASSQAQGVDTQYF.